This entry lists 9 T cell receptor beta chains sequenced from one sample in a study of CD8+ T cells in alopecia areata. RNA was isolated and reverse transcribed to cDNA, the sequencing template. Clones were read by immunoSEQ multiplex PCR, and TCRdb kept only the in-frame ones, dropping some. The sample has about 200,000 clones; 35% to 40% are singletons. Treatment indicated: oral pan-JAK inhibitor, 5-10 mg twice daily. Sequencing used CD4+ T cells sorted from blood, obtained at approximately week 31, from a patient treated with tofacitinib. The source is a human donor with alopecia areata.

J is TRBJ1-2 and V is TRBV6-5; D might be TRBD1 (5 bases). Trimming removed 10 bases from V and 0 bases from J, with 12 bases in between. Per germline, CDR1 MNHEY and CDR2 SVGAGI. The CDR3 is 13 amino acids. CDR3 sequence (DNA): TGTGCCACGGGACCGCCGTCTAACTATGGCTACACCTTC. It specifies CATGPPSNYGYTF.

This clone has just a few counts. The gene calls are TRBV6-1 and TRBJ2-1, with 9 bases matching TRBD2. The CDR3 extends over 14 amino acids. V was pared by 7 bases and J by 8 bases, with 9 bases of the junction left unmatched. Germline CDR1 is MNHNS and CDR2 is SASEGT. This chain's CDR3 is CASMAGGMRDEQFF. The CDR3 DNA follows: TGTGCCAGCATGGCGGGGGGGATGCGAGATGAGCAGTTCTTC.

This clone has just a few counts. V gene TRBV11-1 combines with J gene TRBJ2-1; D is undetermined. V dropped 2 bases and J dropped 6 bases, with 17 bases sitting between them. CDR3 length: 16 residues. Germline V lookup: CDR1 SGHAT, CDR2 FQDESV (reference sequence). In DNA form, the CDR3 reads TGTGCCAGCAGCTTAAATGCTGGTCAAGGCTCCAATGAGCAGTTCTTC. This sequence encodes CASSLNAGQGSNEQFF.

Here the CDR3 reads CASGLDLSYGDGNYGYTF. The CDR3 nucleotides read TGTGCTAGTGGTTTGGACCTTTCCTACGGGGACGGTAACTATGGCTACACCTTC. The chain uses TRBV12-5 and TRBJ1-2; D may be TRBD1 (5 bases). Trimming left V 1 base short and J 1 base short, with 19 bases between. This CDR3 spans 18 amino acids. Germline CDR1 is LGHNT and CDR2 is FRNRAP. Full variable domain (outside the CDR3, taken from reference TRBV12-5 and TRBJ1-2): DARVTQTPRHKVTEMGQEVTMRCQPILGHNTVFWYRQTMMQGLELLAYFRNRAPLDDSGMPKDRFSAEMPDATLATLKIQPSEPRDSAVYFCASGLDLSYGDGNYGYTFGSGTRLTVV.

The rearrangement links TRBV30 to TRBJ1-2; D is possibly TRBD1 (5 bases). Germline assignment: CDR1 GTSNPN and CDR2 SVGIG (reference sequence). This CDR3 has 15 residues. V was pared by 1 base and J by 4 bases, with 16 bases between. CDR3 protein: CAWSAGTANPYGYTF. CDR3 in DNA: TGTGCCTGGAGTGCCGGGACGGCGAATCCCTATGGCTACACCTTC.

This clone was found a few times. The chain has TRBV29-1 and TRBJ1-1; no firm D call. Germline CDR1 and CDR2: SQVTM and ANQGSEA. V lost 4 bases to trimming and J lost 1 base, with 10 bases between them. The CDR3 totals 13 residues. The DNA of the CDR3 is TGCAGCGTTGTAGATTTCTCGAACACTGAAGCTTTCTTT. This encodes CSVVDFSNTEAFF.

CDR3 nucleotide sequence: TGTGCCAGCAGCCCACAGGGGCAGCCAGGGGACGAGCAGTACTTC. Protein sequence: CASSPQGQPGDEQYF. The chain uses TRBV7-9 and TRBJ2-7, with 7 bases that match TRBD1. CDR3 length: 15 residues. Trimming at V came to 5 bases and at J to 5 bases, leaving 12 bases not matched to a gene. The V gene's germline CDR1 is SEHNR and CDR2 FQNEAQ (reference sequence).

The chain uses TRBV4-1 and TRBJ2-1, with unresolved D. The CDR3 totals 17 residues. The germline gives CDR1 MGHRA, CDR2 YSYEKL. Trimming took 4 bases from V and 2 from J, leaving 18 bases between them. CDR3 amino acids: CASSLQTSVGTYNEQFF. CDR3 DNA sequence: TGCGCCAGCAGCCTCCAGACAAGCGTTGGAACCTACAATGAGCAGTTCTTC.

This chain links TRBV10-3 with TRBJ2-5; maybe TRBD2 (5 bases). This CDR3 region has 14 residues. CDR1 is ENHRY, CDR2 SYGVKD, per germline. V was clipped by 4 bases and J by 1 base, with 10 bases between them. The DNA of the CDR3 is TGTGCCATCAGTGGAAGAACTAGCCAAGAGACCCAGTACTTC. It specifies CAISGRTSQETQYF.